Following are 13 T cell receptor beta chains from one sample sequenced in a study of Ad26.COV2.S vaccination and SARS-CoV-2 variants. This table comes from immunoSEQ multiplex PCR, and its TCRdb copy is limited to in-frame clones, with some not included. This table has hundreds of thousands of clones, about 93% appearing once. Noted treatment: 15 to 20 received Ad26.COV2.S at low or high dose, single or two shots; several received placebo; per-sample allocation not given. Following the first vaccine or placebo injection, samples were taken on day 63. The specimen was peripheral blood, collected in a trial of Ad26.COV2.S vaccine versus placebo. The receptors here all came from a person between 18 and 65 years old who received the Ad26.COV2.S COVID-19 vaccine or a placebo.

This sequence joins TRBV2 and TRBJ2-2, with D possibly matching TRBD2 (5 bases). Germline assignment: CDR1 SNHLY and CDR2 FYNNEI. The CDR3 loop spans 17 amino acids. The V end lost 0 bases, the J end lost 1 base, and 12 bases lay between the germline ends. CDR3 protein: CASSEALLRENTGELFF. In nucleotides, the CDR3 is TGTGCCAGCAGTGAAGCGCTTCTGAGGGAGAACACCGGGGAGCTGTTTTTT. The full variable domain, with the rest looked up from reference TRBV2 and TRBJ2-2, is EPEVTQTPSHQVTQMGQEVILRCVPISNHLYFYWYRQILGQKVEFLVSFYNNEISEKSEIFDDQFSVERPDGSNFTLKIRSTKLEDSAMYFCASSEALLRENTGELFFGEGSRLTVL.

CDR3 DNA sequence: TGTGCCAGCAGCAAGGGACGGGTTAACTATGGCTACACCTTC. Translating it yields CASSKGRVNYGYTF. This rearrangement joins TRBV6-5 to TRBJ1-2, with D perhaps matching TRBD1 (5 bases). Germline V lookup: CDR1 MNHEY, CDR2 SVGAGI. Between the trimmed V and J ends, which lost 6 bases and 1 base, there was a span of 12 bases. CDR3 length: 14 residues.

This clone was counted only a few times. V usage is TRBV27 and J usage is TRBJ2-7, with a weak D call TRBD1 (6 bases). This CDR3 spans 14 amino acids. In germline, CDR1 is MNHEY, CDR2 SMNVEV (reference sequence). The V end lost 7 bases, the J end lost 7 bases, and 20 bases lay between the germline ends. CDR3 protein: CASMHWTDSREQYF. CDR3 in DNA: TGTGCCAGCATGCACTGGACAGACTCACGGGAGCAGTACTTC.

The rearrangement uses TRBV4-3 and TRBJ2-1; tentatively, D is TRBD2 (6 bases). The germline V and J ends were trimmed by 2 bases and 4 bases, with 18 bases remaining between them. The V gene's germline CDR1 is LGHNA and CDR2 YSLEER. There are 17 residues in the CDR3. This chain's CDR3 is CASSQSQTGGDYNEQFF. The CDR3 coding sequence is TGCGCCAGCAGCCAATCACAGACCGGGGGAGATTACAATGAGCAGTTCTTC.

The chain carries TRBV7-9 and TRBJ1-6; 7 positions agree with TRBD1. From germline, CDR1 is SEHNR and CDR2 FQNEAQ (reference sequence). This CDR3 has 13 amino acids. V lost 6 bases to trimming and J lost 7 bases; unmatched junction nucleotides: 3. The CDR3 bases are TGTGCCAGCAGTTCAGGGGGGAATTCACCCCTCCACTTT. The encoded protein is CASSSGGNSPLHF.

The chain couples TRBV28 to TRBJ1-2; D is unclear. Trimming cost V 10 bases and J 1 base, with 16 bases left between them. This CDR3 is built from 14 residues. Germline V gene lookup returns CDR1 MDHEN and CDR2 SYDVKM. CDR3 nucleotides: TGTGCCACCCTATCGTGGGTTGTTAACTATGGCTACACCTTC. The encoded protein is CATLSWVVNYGYTF.

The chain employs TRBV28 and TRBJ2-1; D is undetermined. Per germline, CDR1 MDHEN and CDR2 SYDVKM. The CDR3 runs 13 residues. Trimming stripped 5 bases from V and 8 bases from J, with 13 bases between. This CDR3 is CASSPAAVDEQFF. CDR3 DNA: TGTGCCAGCAGTCCCGCGGCAGTCGATGAGCAGTTCTTC.

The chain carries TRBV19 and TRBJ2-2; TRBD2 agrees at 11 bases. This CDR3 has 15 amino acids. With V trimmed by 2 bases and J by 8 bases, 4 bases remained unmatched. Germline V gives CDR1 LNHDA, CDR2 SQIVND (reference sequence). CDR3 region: CASSITSGSNGELFF. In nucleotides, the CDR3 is TGTGCCAGTAGTATAACTAGCGGGAGTAATGGGGAGCTGTTTTTT.

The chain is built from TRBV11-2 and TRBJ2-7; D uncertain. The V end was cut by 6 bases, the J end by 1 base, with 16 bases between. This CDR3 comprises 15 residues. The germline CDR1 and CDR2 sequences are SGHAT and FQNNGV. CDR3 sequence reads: CASSSKLDGSYEQYF. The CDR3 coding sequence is TGTGCCAGCAGTTCTAAACTCGACGGTTCCTACGAGCAGTACTTC.

CDR3 sequence reads: CASSRLRTAPGEQYF. As DNA, the CDR3 is TGCGCCAGCAGCCGACTAAGGACGGCCCCCGGCGAGCAGTACTTC. V usage is TRBV4-3 and J usage is TRBJ2-7, with TRBD2 as a possible D gene (5 bases). V lost 4 bases, J lost 6 bases, and 19 bases lay in between. CDR3 length: 15 residues. Germline V CDR1 and CDR2: LGHNA, YSLEER.

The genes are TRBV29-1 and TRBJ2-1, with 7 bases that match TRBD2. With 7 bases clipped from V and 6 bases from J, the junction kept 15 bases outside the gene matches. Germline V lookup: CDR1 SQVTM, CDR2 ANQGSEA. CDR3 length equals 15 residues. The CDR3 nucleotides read TGCAGCGGAGTTCCTTGGTCTAGCGGCACCAATGAGCAGTTCTTC. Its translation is CSGVPWSSGTNEQFF.

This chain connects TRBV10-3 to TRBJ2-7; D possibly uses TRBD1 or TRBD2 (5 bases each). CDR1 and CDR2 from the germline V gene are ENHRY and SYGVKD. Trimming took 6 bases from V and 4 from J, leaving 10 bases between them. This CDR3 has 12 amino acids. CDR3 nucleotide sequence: TGTGCCATCAGGGGGGATCGGTACGAGCAGTACTTC. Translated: CAIRGDRYEQYF.

CDR3 bases: TGCGCCAGCAGCCAAGAGATCGGGACAGGATATGAAAAACTGTTTTTT. As protein: CASSQEIGTGYEKLFF. The gene calls are TRBV4-1 and TRBJ1-4; TRBD1 agrees at 8 bases. Germline-derived CDR1 and CDR2 are MGHRA and YSYEKL. The CDR3 has 16 residues. Trimming removed 0 bases from V and 6 bases from J; junction bases left unmatched: 6.